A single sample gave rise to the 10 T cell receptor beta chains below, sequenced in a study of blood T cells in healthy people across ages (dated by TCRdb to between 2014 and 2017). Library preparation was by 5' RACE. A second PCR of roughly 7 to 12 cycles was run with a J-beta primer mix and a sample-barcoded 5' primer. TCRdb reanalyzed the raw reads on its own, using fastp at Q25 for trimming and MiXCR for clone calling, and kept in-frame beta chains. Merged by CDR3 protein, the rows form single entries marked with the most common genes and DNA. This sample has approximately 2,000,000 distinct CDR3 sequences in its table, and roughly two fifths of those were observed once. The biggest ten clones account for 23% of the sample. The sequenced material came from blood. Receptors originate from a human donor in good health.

This chain's CDR3 is CSVQVRGTGTYEQYF. DNA of the CDR3: TGCAGCGTCCAGGTCAGGGGGACAGGGACCTACGAGCAGTACTTC. The V call is TRBV29-1, the J call TRBJ2-7; 9 nucleotides agree with TRBD1. The CDR3 totals 15 residues. Germline CDR1 is SQVTM and CDR2 is ANQGSEA. With 6 bases clipped from V and 2 bases from J, the junction kept 11 bases outside the gene matches.

The CDR3 DNA reads as TGTGCCAGCAGCCAAGTGTTCGATGAGTCCGAGCAGTACTTC. Translated: CASSQVFDESEQYF. The chain employs TRBV14 and TRBJ2-7; D ambiguous. The germline CDR1 and CDR2 sequences are SGHDN and FVKESK. The CDR3 is 14 amino acids. With 1 base removed from V and 6 bases from J, the gap between germline ends came to 13 bases.

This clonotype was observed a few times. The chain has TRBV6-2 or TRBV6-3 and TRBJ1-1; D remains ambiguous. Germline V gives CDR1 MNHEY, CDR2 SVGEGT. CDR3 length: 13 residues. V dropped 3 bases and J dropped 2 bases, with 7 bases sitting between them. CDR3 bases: TGTGCCAGCAGTTATTGGTCTAACACTGAAGCTTTCTTT. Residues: CASSYWSNTEAFF.

Written as DNA, the CDR3 is TGCGCCAGCTATAGCTCCTACAATGAGCAGTTCTTC. It specifies CASYSSYNEQFF. V gene TRBV5-1 combines with J gene TRBJ2-1; no reliable D call. Trimming removed 7 bases at V and 0 bases at J, with 5 bases between. This CDR3 contains 12 residues. The V gene's germline CDR1 is SGHRS and CDR2 YFSETQ.

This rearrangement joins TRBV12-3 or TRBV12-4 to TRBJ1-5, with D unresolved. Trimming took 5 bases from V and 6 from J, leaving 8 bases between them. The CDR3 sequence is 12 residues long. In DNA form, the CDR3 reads TGTGCCAGCAGTCCTGGGATTCAGCCCCAGCATTTT. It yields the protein CASSPGIQPQHF.

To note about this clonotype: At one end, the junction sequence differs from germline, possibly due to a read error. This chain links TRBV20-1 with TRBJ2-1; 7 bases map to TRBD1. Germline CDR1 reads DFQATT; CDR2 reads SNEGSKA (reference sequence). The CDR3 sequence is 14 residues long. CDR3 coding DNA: TGCAGTGCCCAGACAGGGTACTCCTACAATGAGCGGTTCTTC. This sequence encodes CSAQTGYSYNERFF.

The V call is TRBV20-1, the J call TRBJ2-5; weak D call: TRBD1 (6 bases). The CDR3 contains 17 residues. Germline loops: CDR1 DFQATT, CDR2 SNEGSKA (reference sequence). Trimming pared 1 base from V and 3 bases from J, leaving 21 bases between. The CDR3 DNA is TGCAGTGCTAGAGTCCTTGGCAGGGGATTCGCCAAAGAGACCCAGTACTTC. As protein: CSARVLGRGFAKETQYF.

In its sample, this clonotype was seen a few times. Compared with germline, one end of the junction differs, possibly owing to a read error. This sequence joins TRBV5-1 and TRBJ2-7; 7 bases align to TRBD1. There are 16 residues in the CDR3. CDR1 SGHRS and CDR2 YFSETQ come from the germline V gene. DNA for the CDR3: TGCGCCAGCAACTTGGGGGATCCCAGGGGGAACTACGAGCAGTACTTC. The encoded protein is CASNLGDPRGNYEQYF.

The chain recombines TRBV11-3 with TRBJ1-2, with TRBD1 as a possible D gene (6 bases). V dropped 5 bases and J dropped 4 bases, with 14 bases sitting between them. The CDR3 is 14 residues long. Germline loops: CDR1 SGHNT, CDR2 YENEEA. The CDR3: CASSPRAGVYGYTF. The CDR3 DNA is TGTGCCAGCAGCCCGCGAGCAGGGGTCTATGGCTACACCTTC.

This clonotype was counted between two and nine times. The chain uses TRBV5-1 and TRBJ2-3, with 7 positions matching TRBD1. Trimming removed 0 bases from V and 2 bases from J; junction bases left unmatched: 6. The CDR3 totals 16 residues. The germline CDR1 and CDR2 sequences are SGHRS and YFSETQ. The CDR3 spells CASSLAGDRATDTQYF. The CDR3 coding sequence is TGCGCCAGCAGCTTGGCCGGGGACAGAGCCACAGATACGCAGTATTTT.